This T cell receptor (beta chain) was found in a study of shared clonotypes between healthy human individuals. Sequencing was performed with immunoSEQ multiplex PCR; in TCRdb, only in-frame clones are kept and a portion is missing. Of about a million clones listed, around 74% are singletons. V was shortened by 3 bases and J by 4 bases, with 14 bases between the two germline ends. There are 15 residues in the CDR3. The germline V gene has CDR1 SGHTA and CDR2 FQGTGA. Findings and limits, study-wide: Four donors shared approximately 5% of their naive CD4 clonotypes.

On this clone itself: What it binds is not known.

What was sequenced was memory CD4+ T cells sorted from blood. The subset here: CD45RA-negative fraction. This TCR was recovered from a young man in good health. The chain couples TRBV7-3 to TRBJ2-3, with D perhaps TRBD1 or TRBD2 (5 bases each). Here the CDR3 reads CASSFGTSGPDTQYF. CDR3 nucleotides: TGTGCCAGCAGCTTTGGGACCTCGGGTCCAGATACGCAGTATTTT. Looking up the rest from reference TRBV7-3 and TRBJ2-3 gives the full variable domain: GAGVSQTPSNKVTEKGKYVELRCDPISGHTALYWYRQSLGQGPEFLIYFQGTGAADDSGLPNDRFFAVRPEGSVSTLKIQRTERGDSAVYLCASSFGTSGPDTQYFGPGTRLTVL.